These T cell receptor beta chains were read from a single sample in a study of cytomegalovirus exposure and HLA in healthy donors. The table came from immunoSEQ multiplex PCR; TCRdb's copy has only in-frame clones and leaves some out. This sample has 150,000 to 200,000 clones, with around nine tenths found just once. Sequenced: PBMCs. These receptors were obtained from a woman in her late teens or twenties in good health and CMV-seronegative. The CDR3 runs from the conserved cysteine through the conserved F or W. Each record gives: D gene, J gene, V gene, clone size, CDR3 length, CDR3 DNA, CDR3 protein. A D gene is named only where the DNA matches it firmly. Size is omitted from some rows. Given values are once, few, many or a class for expanded clones.

D gene: NA
J gene: TRBJ2-7
V gene: TRBV5-5
clone size: NA
CDR3 length: 13
CDR3 DNA: TGTGCCAGCAGCCCGGTCGAGGGCTACGAGCAGTACTTC
CDR3 protein: CASSPVEGYEQYF

D gene: NA
J gene: TRBJ1-3
V gene: TRBV6-5
clone size: few
CDR3 length: 13
CDR3 DNA: TGTGCCAGCAGTTACTCGAAGGGTCGGGGAATATATTTT
CDR3 protein: CASSYSKGRGIYF

D gene: TRBD2
J gene: TRBJ2-6
V gene: TRBV4-1
clone size: few
CDR3 length: 16
CDR3 DNA: TGTGCCAGCAGCCAAGATGGGGGGGCTGGGGCCAACGTCCTGACTTTC
CDR3 protein: CASSQDGGAGANVLTF

D gene: NA
J gene: TRBJ2-3
V gene: TRBV29-1
clone size: NA
CDR3 length: 11
CDR3 DNA: TGCAGCCACTCAAGTACAGATACGCAGTATTTT
CDR3 protein: CSHSSTDTQYF

D gene: NA
J gene: TRBJ2-4
V gene: TRBV21-1
clone size: NA
CDR3 length: 17
CDR3 DNA: TGTGCCAGCAGCAAATGGTTGGGACTAGTAGTCAAAAACATTCAGTACTTC
CDR3 protein: CASSKWLGLVVKNIQYF

D gene: NA
J gene: TRBJ2-4
V gene: TRBV29-1
clone size: NA
CDR3 length: 14
CDR3 DNA: TGCAGCGGGACCGACAGCCAGGTCAAAAACATTCAGTACTTC
CDR3 protein: CSGTDSQVKNIQYF

D gene: NA
J gene: TRBJ2-3
V gene: TRBV7-9
clone size: NA
CDR3 length: 14
CDR3 DNA: TGTGCCAGCAGCTTTGGCTGGGAGACAGATACGCAGTATTTT
CDR3 protein: CASSFGWETDTQYF

D gene: NA
J gene: TRBJ2-1
V gene: TRBV5-1
clone size: NA
CDR3 length: 16
CDR3 DNA: TGCGCCAGCAGCTTGGCCGCCTTCCCTAGGAACAATGAGCAGTTCTTC
CDR3 protein: CASSLAAFPRNNEQFF

D gene: NA
J gene: TRBJ2-2
V gene: TRBV5-1
clone size: NA
CDR3 length: 20
CDR3 DNA: TGCGCCAGCAGCTTGGTCAAAAATCCGGACAGTTTTTTTTACACCGGGGAGCTGTTTTTT
CDR3 protein: CASSLVKNPDSFFYTGELFF

D gene: TRBD2
J gene: TRBJ2-5
V gene: TRBV4-1
clone size: NA
CDR3 length: 15
CDR3 DNA: TGCGCCAGCAGCCGTGGACTAGCGGCCCAAGAGACCCAGTACTTC
CDR3 protein: CASSRGLAAQETQYF

D gene: TRBD1
J gene: TRBJ2-5
V gene: TRBV4-1
clone size: NA
CDR3 length: 12
CDR3 DNA: TGCGCCAGCAGCCAGCCCCAGGGGGTCCAGTACTTC
CDR3 protein: CASSQPQGVQYF

D gene: NA
J gene: TRBJ2-2
V gene: TRBV4-1
clone size: NA
CDR3 length: 14
CDR3 DNA: TGCGCCAGCAGCCAAGGTGGGGAGGCCGGGGAGCTGTTTTTT
CDR3 protein: CASSQGGEAGELFF

D gene: TRBD1
J gene: TRBJ1-2
V gene: TRBV28
clone size: NA
CDR3 length: 15
CDR3 DNA: TGTGCCAGCAGTTCTCTGACGGACAGGGGATATGGCTACACCTTC
CDR3 protein: CASSSLTDRGYGYTF

D gene: NA
J gene: TRBJ1-1
V gene: TRBV2
clone size: once
CDR3 length: 13
CDR3 DNA: TGTGCCAGCAGTGGACGGGGGGACACTGAAGCTTTCTTT
CDR3 protein: CASSGRGDTEAFF

D gene: TRBD2
J gene: TRBJ2-3
V gene: TRBV5-4
clone size: NA
CDR3 length: 15
CDR3 DNA: TGTGCCAGCAGCCGCGGGGGGGCCGAGACAGATACGCAGTATTTT
CDR3 protein: CASSRGGAETDTQYF

D gene: NA
J gene: TRBJ1-2
V gene: TRBV20-1
clone size: NA
CDR3 length: 11
CDR3 DNA: TGCAGTGCTAGGGACAGTGGTGGCTACACCTTC
CDR3 protein: CSARDSGGYTF

D gene: TRBD2
J gene: TRBJ2-2
V gene: TRBV5-1
clone size: once
CDR3 length: 18
CDR3 DNA: TGCGCCAGCAGCTTACTAGCGGGAGGGCCTGGAGGCACCGGGGAGCTGTTTTTT
CDR3 protein: CASSLLAGGPGGTGELFF

D gene: NA
J gene: TRBJ1-5
V gene: TRBV11-2
clone size: NA
CDR3 length: 14
CDR3 DNA: TGTGCCAGCAGCTTAGGTGGCACCTATCAGCCCCAGCATTTT
CDR3 protein: CASSLGGTYQPQHF

D gene: NA
J gene: TRBJ1-2
V gene: TRBV6-6
clone size: NA
CDR3 length: 12
CDR3 DNA: TGTGCCAGCTACCAGGGTAACTATGGCTACACCTTC
CDR3 protein: CASYQGNYGYTF

D gene: NA
J gene: TRBJ2-3
V gene: TRBV2
clone size: NA
CDR3 length: 13
CDR3 DNA: TGTGCCACCCGGAGGGATTCCACAGATACGCAGTATTTT
CDR3 protein: CATRRDSTDTQYF

D gene: TRBD1
J gene: TRBJ2-7
V gene: TRBV11-2
clone size: NA
CDR3 length: 14
CDR3 DNA: TGTGCCAGCAGCTTAGACAGGGGGCAATACGAGCAGTACTTC
CDR3 protein: CASSLDRGQYEQYF

D gene: NA
J gene: TRBJ2-5
V gene: TRBV20-1
clone size: NA
CDR3 length: 11
CDR3 DNA: TGCAGTGCGGCAGGGTTCGAGACCCAGTACTTC
CDR3 protein: CSAAGFETQYF

D gene: TRBD1
J gene: TRBJ2-7
V gene: TRBV6-1
clone size: NA
CDR3 length: 13
CDR3 DNA: TGTGCCAGCAGACTAACAGGGGTCTACGAGCAGTACTTC
CDR3 protein: CASRLTGVYEQYF

D gene: NA
J gene: TRBJ1-1
V gene: TRBV19
clone size: NA
CDR3 length: 14
CDR3 DNA: TGTGCCAGTAGTATGTCGGGGCGGGGGACTGAAGCTTTCTTT
CDR3 protein: CASSMSGRGTEAFF

D gene: TRBD1
J gene: TRBJ1-5
V gene: TRBV2
clone size: NA
CDR3 length: 13
CDR3 DNA: TGTGCCAGCAAGGGGACAGGGTGGCAGCCCCAGCATTTT
CDR3 protein: CASKGTGWQPQHF

D gene: NA
J gene: TRBJ2-3
V gene: TRBV9
clone size: NA
CDR3 length: 14
CDR3 DNA: TGTGCCAGCAGCCAACGCTCAGGCACAGATACGCAGTATTTT
CDR3 protein: CASSQRSGTDTQYF

D gene: NA
J gene: TRBJ2-2
V gene: TRBV6-5
clone size: NA
CDR3 length: 12
CDR3 DNA: TGTGCCAGCAGTTACATAGCCGGGGAGCTGTTTTTT
CDR3 protein: CASSYIAGELFF